Included here is one T cell receptor beta chain sequence, with context. The antigen remains undetermined. V was pared by 5 bases and J by 2 bases, with 10 bases of the junction left unmatched. The CDR3 loop spans 17 amino acids. CDR1 and CDR2 (germline): SGHRS, YFSETQ. In the PCR, 60 Vbeta and 13 Jbeta primers were used. The data were produced by immunoSEQ multiplex PCR, yet TCRdb's version contains in-frame clones alone and is incomplete. The sample comprises under 250,000 clones, about 80% of which are singletons, and approximately 1.8% rests with the top ten. The sample originates from a study of cytomegalovirus exposure and HLA in healthy donors. Findings and caveats of the study: Researchers reported from a later analysis that most CMV-associated TCR beta chains appeared HLA-restricted. Links to common viral pathogens appeared, in a later analysis, for several of the most significant clusters.

This sequence was found in a male donor in good health and CMV-seronegative. The sequenced material came from PBMCs. The chain is built from TRBV5-1 and TRBJ2-5, with 12 bases identical to TRBD2. CDR3 DNA: TGCGCCAGCAGTCGGACTAGCGGGGACCCCTTACAAGAGACCCAGTACTTC. It translates to CASSRTSGDPLQETQYF.